The rows below give T cell receptor beta chains drawn from one sample of a study of cytomegalovirus exposure and HLA in healthy donors. Only in-frame clones appear in the TCRdb table, and some are missing; sequencing was by immunoSEQ multiplex PCR. This sample has 85,000 to 100,000 clones, with 75% to 90% found just once. The sequenced sample consisted of PBMCs. The source of these receptors is a man aged 18 to 30 in good health and CMV-seronegative. Each CDR3 is given with its conserved first and last residue. The D gene is left open where the match is weak. Only some rows state a clone size, as once, few, many or a class for expanded clones.

TRBJ2-2	TRBV27	-	16	TRBD2	TGTGCCAGCAGTTTATCAGATCTAGCGGGAGCCGGGGAGCTGTTTTTT	CASSLSDLAGAGELFF
TRBJ2-2	TRBV5-1	-	14	-	TGCGCCAGCACCCGGGACTGGAACACCGGGGAGCTGTTTTTT	CASTRDWNTGELFF
TRBJ2-3	TRBV7-9	-	14	-	TGTGCCAGCAGCTTAGACGATGGACTTGATACGCAGTATTTT	CASSLDDGLDTQYF
TRBJ2-6	TRBV5-4	-	18	TRBD1	TGTGCCAGCAGCCGGGGGAGGGACAGGGGAATCCCTGGCAACGTCCTGACTTTC	CASSRGRDRGIPGNVLTF
TRBJ2-7	TRBV5-5	-	17	TRBD2	TGTGCCAGCAGCTACCGGACTAGCGGGAGGGGCTCCTACGAGCAGTACTTC	CASSYRTSGRGSYEQYF
TRBJ2-3	TRBV25-1	-	14	-	TGTGCCAGCGCGGGACTGTTAAGCACAGATACGCAGTATTTT	CASAGLLSTDTQYF
TRBJ2-7	TRBV4-2	-	16	-	TGTGCCAGCAGCCAAGTGGCACATTTCAGCTCCTACGAGCAGTACTTC	CASSQVAHFSSYEQYF
TRBJ2-2	TRBV6-4	-	12	-	TGTGCCAGCAGAGAGGAGGGCGGGGAGCTGTTTTTT	CASREEGGELFF
TRBJ1-2	TRBV6-5	-	12	-	TGTGCCAGCGGAGGCTTGGACTATGGCTACACCTTC	CASGGLDYGYTF
TRBJ2-3	TRBV6-6	-	16	TRBD2	TGTGCCAGCAGTTACGGGCTAGCGGGATACACAGATACGCAGTATTTT	CASSYGLAGYTDTQYF
TRBJ2-5	TRBV7-9	-	14	TRBD1	TGTGCCAGCACCTCTTACAGGGGGGTGGAGACCCAGTACTTC	CASTSYRGVETQYF
TRBJ2-5	TRBV5-1	-	15	TRBD1	TGCGCCAGCAGCTTGGCGGCAGGGGGCGTCGAGACCCAGTACTTC	CASSLAAGGVETQYF
TRBJ1-3	TRBV7-8	-	21	TRBD1	TGTGCCAGCAGCCCCCAAGGCTGGCCCAGAATCAGGGGGCGTCGAGGAAACACCATATATTTT	CASSPQGWPRIRGRRGNTIYF
TRBJ2-1	TRBV4-1	once	15	-	TGCGCCAGCAGCCTGCGTAATACGGGTCTGTATGAGCAGTTCTTC	CASSLRNTGLYEQFF
TRBJ1-2	TRBV28	-	12	-	TGTGCCAGCAGTGAGGTAAACTATGGCTACACCTTC	CASSEVNYGYTF
TRBJ2-1	TRBV15	-	17	TRBD1	TGTGCCACCAGCAGACGGATTGACAGGGGAGTTAACAATGAGCAGTTCTTC	CATSRRIDRGVNNEQFF
TRBJ2-1	TRBV10-1	-	14	-	TGCGCCAGCAGTAACCCTAGCGCCAACAATGAGCAGTTCTTC	CASSNPSANNEQFF
TRBJ1-3	TRBV5-4	-	15	-	TGTGCCAGCAGCTTGGCCCAGAAAACCGGAAACACCATATATTTT	CASSLAQKTGNTIYF
TRBJ2-7	TRBV28	-	15	TRBD2	TGTGCCGCCTACGGCGTAGCGGGGCCCTCTTACGAGCAGTACTTC	CAAYGVAGPSYEQYF
TRBJ1-2	TRBV30	-	15	TRBD1	TGTGCCTGGAGTGACCCAACCGGGACAGGGGGCGGCTACACCTTC	CAWSDPTGTGGGYTF
TRBJ1-2	TRBV18	-	15	-	TGTGCCAGCTCACCACAGAAGGACGGGGGCTATGGCTACACCTTC	CASSPQKDGGYGYTF